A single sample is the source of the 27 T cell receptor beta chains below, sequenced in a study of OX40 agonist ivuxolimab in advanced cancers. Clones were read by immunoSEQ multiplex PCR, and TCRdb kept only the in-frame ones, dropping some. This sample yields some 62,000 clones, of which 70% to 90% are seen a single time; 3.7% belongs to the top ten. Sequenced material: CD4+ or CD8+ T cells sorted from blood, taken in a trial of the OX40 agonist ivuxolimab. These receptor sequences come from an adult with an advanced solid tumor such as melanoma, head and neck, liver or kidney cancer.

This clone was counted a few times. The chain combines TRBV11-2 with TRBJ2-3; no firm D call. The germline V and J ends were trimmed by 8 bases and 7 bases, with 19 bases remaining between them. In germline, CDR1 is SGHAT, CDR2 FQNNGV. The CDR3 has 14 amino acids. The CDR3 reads CASRSLRFANTQYF. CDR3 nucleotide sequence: TGTGCCAGCCGGTCTCTGAGGTTCGCGAATACGCAGTATTTT.

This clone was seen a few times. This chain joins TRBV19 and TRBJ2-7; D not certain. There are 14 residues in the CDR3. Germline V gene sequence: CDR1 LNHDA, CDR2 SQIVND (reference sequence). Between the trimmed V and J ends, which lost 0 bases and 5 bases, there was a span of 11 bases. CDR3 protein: CASSIDLEEHEQYF. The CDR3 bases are TGTGCCAGTAGTATAGACCTAGAAGAACACGAGCAGTACTTC.

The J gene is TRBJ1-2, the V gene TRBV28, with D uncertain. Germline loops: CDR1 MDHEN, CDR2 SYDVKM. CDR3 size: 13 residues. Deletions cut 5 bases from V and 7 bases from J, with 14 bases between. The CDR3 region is CASSPVRRSGYTF. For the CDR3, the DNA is TGTGCCAGCAGTCCAGTCCGGCGGAGTGGCTACACCTTC.

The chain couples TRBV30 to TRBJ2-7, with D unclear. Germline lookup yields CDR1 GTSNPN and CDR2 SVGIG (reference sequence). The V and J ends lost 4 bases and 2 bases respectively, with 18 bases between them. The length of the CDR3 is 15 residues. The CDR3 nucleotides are TGTGCCTGGAATTCCCCGGGCCAATGGACCTACGAGCAGTACTTC. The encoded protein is CAWNSPGQWTYEQYF.

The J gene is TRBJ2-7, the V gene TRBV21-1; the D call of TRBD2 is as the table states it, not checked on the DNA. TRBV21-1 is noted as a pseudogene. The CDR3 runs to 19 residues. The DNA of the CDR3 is TGTGCCAGCAGCAAAGAAAGATCAGAACCGACTAGCGGGAGTGACGAGCAGTACTTC. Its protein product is CASSKERSEPTSGSDEQYF.

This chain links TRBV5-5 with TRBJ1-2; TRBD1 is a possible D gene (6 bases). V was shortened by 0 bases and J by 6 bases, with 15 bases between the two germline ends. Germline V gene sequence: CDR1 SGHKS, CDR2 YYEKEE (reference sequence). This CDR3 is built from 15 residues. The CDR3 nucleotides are TGTGCCAGCAGCTTGGTCCCACAGGGACGCGATGGCTACACCTTC. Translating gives CASSLVPQGRDGYTF.

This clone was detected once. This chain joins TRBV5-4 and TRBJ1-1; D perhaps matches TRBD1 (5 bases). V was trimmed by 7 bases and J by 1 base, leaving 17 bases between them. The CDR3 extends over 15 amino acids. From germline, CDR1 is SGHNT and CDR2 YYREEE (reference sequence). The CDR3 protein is CASGQGGFPNTEAFF. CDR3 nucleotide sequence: TGTGCCAGCGGGCAGGGTGGGTTCCCGAACACTGAAGCTTTCTTT.

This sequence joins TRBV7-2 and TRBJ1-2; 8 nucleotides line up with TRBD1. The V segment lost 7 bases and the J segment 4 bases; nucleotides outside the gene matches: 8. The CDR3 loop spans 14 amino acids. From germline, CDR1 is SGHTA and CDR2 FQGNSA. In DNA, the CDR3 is TGTGCCAGCACCTCGACAGGGGACCCCTATGGCTACACCTTC. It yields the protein CASTSTGDPYGYTF.

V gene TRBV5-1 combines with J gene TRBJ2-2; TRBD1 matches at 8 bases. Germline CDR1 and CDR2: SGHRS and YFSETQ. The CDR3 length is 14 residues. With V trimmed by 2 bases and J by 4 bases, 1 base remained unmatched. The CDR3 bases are TGCGCCAGCAGCTTAACAGGGGGCACCGGGGAGCTGTTTTTT. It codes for CASSLTGGTGELFF. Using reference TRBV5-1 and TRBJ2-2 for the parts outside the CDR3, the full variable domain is KAGVTQTPRYLIKTRGQQVTLSCSPISGHRSVSWYQQTPGQGLQFLFEYFSETQRNKGNFPGRFSGRQFSNSRSEMNVSTLELGDSALYLCASSLTGGTGELFFGEGSRLTVL.

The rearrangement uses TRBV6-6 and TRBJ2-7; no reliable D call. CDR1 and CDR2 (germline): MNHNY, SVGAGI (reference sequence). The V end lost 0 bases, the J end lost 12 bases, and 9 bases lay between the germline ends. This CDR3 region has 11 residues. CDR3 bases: TGTGCCAGCAGTTACTCTGACAAGAGGTACTTC. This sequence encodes CASSYSDKRYF.

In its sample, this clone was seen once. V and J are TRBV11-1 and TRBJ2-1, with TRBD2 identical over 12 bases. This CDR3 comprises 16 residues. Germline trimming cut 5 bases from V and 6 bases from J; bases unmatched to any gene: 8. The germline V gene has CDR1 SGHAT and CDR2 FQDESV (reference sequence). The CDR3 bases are TGTGCCAGCAGCCTCCGGACTAGCGGGATCCGCAATGAGCAGTTCTTC. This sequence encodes CASSLRTSGIRNEQFF.

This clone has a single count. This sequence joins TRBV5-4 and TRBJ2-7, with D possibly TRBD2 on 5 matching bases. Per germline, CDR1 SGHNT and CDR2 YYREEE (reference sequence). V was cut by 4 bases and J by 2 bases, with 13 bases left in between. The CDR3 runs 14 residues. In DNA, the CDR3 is TGTGCCAGCAGCCCCGAGACGGGGACCTACGAGCAGTACTTC. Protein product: CASSPETGTYEQYF. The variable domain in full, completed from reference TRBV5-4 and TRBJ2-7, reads ETGVTQSPTHLIKTRGQQVTLRCSSQSGHNTVSWYQQALGQGPQFIFQYYREEENGRGNFPPRFSGLQFPNYSSELNVNALELDDSALYLCASSPETGTYEQYFGPGTRLTVT.

Here the CDR3 reads CASIRTGASGANVLTF. The CDR3 DNA is TGTGCCAGCATCAGGACAGGTGCGTCTGGGGCCAACGTCCTGACTTTC. This rearrangement joins TRBV2 to TRBJ2-6; 7 bases line up with TRBD1. CDR3 length: 16 residues. The junction had 7 bases not matched to a gene; V was cut back by 7 bases and J by 1 base. The germline gives CDR1 SNHLY, CDR2 FYNNEI.

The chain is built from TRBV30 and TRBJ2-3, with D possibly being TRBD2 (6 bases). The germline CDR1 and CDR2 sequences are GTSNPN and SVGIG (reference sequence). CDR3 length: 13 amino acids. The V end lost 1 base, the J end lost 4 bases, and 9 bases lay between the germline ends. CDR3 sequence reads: CAWSEGGADTQYF. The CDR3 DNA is TGTGCCTGGAGTGAGGGAGGAGCAGATACGCAGTATTTT.

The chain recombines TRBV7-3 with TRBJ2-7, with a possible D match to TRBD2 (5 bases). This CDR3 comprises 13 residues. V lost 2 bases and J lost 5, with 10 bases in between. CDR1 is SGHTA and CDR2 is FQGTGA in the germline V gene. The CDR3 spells CASSLGGRNEQYF. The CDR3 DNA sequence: TGTGCCAGCAGCTTAGGTGGGAGAAACGAGCAGTACTTC.

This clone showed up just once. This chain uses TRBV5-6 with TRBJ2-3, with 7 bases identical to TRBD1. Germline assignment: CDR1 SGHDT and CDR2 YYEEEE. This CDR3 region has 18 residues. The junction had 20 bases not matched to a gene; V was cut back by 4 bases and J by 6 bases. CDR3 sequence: CASSPRTGASVGRDTQYF. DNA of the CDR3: TGTGCCAGCAGCCCGCGGACAGGTGCGTCGGTAGGTCGGGATACGCAGTATTTT.

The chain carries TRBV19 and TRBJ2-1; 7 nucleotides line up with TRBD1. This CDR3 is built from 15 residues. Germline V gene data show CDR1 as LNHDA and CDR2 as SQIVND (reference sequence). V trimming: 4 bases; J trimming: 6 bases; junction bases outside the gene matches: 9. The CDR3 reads CASSREQGIRNEQFF. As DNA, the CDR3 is TGTGCCAGTAGTAGAGAACAGGGGATCCGCAATGAGCAGTTCTTC.

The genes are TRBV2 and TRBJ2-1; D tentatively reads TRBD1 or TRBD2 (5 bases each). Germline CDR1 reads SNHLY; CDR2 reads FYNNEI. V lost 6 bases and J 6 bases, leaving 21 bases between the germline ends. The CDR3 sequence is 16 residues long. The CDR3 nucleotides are TGTGCCAGCAGCGGGATAGGGGATTTGGCGGGCAATGAGCAGTTCTTC. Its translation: CASSGIGDLAGNEQFF. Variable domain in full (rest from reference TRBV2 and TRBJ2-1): EPEVTQTPSHQVTQMGQEVILRCVPISNHLYFYWYRQILGQKVEFLVSFYNNEISEKSEIFDDQFSVERPDGSNFTLKIRSTKLEDSAMYFCASSGIGDLAGNEQFFGPGTRLTVL.

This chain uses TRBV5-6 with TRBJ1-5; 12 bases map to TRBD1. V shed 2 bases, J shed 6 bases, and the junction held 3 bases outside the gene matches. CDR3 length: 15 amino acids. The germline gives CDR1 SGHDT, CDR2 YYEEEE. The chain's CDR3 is CASSFGTGGLQPQHF. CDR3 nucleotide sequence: TGTGCCAGCAGCTTCGGGACAGGGGGCCTTCAGCCCCAGCATTTT.

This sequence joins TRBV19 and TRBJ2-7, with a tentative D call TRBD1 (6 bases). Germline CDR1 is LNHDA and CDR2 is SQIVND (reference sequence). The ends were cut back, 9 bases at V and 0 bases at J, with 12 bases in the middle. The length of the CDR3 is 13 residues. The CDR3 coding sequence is TGTGCCAGGCCGACAGGATTCTCCTACGAGCAGTACTTC. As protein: CARPTGFSYEQYF.

Here the CDR3 DNA reads TGTGCCAGCAGTGAATGGGCTAGCGGGAGTTCAGAGACCCAGTACTTC. It encodes CASSEWASGSSETQYF. V and J are TRBV25-1 and TRBJ2-5, with 10 bases that match TRBD2. V lost 1 base and J lost 4; bases outside the gene matches: 6. Germline CDR1 MGHDK, CDR2 SYGVNS. The CDR3 is made up of 16 amino acids.

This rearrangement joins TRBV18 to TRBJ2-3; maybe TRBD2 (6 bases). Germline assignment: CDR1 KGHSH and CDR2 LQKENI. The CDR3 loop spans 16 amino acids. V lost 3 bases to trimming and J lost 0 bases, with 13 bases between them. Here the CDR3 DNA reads TGTGCCAGCTCACCGCGACCGGGACTCAGCACAGATACGCAGTATTTT. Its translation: CASSPRPGLSTDTQYF.

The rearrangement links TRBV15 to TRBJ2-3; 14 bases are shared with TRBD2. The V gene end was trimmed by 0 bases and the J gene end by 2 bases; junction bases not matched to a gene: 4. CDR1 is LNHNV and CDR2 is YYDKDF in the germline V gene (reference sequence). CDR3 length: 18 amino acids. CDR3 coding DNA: TGTGCCACCAGCAGAGACAGGGGACTAGCGGGAGCCACAGATACGCAGTATTTT. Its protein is CATSRDRGLAGATDTQYF.

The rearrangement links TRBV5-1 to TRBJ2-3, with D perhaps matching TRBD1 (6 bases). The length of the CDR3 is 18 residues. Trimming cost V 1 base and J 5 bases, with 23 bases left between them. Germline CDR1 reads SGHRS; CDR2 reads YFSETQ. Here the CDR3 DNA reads TGCGCCAGCAGCTTGCCCCTTAACAGGGTGGTGGATCAAGATACGCAGTATTTT. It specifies CASSLPLNRVVDQDTQYF.

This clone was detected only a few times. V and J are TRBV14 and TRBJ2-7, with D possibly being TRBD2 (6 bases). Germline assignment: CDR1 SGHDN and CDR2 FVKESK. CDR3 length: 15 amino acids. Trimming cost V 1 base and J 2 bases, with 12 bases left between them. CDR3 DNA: TGTGCCAGCAGCCAAGGTCTAGCGATTACCTACGAGCAGTACTTC. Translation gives CASSQGLAITYEQYF.

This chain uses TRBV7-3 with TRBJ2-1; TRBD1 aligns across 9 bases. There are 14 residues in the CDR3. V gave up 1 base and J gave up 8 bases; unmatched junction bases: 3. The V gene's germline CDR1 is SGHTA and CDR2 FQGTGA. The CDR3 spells CASSLKTGGHEQFF. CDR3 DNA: TGTGCCAGCAGCTTAAAGACAGGGGGGCATGAGCAGTTCTTC. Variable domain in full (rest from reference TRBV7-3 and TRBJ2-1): GAGVSQTPSNKVTEKGKYVELRCDPISGHTALYWYRQSLGQGPEFLIYFQGTGAADDSGLPNDRFFAVRPEGSVSTLKIQRTERGDSAVYLCASSLKTGGHEQFFGPGTRLTVL.

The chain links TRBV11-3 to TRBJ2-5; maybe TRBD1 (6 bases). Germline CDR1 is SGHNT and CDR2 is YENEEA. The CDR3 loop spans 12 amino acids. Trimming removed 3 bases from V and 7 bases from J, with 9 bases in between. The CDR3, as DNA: TGTGCCAGCAGCTTGGGGGCGTGGACCCAGTACTTC. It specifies CASSLGAWTQYF.